This record covers a single T cell receptor beta chain. This entry is derived from a study of blood T cell repertoires in COVID-19. Turning to the study itself: Samples representing acute and convalescent COVID-19 were sourced from the United States, Italy and Spain. Nucleic acid was either cDNA or gDNA, and it came from T cells, B-cell-depleted T cells, or PBMCs.

Original methodology: Nucleated cell number was recorded as an estimate derived from reference gene primer amplification. Sequencing used immunoSEQ multiplex PCR; TCRdb keeps in-frame clones, though not all of them. That table gives V, J and clone size, and the DNA gave D and trimming. This repertoire shows 120,000 to 150,000 clones, over 75% found once; its top ten account for around 8%. The CDR3 loop spans 14 amino acids. Germline V CDR1 and CDR2: KGHDR, SFDVKD. Trimming cost V 4 bases and J 7 bases; bases outside gene matches: 7. Seattle patients were enrolled during active infection and followed longitudinally.

The receptor's source is a woman aged 55-69 years with COVID-19, enrolled during active disease. The sequenced material came from peripheral blood. The V gene is TRBV24-1, the J gene TRBJ1-2; 8 bases are shared with TRBD1. CDR3 nucleotides: TGTGCCACCAGTGACTCTGACAGGGGATCTGGCTACACCTTC. Amino acids: CATSDSDRGSGYTF.